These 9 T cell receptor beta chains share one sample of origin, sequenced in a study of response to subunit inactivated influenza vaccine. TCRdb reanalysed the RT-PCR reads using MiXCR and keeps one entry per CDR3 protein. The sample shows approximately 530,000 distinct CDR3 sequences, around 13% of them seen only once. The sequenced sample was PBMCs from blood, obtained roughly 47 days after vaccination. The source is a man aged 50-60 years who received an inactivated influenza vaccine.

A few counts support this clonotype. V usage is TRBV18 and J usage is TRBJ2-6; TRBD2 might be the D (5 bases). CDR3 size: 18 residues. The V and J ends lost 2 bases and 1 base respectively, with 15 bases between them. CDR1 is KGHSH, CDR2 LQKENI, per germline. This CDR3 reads CASSPLSLPGSGANVLTF. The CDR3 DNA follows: TGTGCCAGCTCACCATTGAGTTTACCGGGGTCTGGGGCCAACGTCCTGACTTTC.

DNA of the CDR3: TGCAGTGCCCAGCGGGGACAGACCTACCTTCACGATGAGCAGTTCTTC. Encoded protein: CSAQRGQTYLHDEQFF. The chain has TRBV20-1 and TRBJ2-1; D tentatively fits TRBD1 or TRBD2 (7 bases each). Trimming pared 6 bases from V and 8 bases from J, leaving 26 bases between. CDR1 is DFQATT and CDR2 is SNEGSKA in the germline V gene (reference sequence). The CDR3 contains 16 residues.

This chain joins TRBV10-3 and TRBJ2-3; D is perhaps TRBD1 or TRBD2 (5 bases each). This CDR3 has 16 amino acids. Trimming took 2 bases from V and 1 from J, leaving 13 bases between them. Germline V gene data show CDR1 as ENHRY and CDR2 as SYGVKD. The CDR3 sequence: CAISEPRGWGTDTQYF. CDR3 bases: TGTGCCATCAGTGAGCCGAGGGGTTGGGGCACAGATACGCAGTATTTT.

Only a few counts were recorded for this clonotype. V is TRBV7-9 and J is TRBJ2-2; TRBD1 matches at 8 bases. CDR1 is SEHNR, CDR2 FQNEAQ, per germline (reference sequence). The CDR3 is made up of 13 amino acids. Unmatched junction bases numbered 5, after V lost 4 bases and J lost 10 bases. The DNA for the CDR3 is TGTGCCAGCAGCTACAGGGGGTTCGAGGAGCTGTTTTTT. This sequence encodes CASSYRGFEELFF.

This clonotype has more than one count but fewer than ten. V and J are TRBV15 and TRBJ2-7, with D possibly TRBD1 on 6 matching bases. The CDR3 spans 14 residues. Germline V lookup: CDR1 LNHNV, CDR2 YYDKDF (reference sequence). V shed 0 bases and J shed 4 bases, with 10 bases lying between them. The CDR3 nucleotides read TGTGCCACCAGCAGAGACCTAGGACAGTACGAGCAGTACTTC. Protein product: CATSRDLGQYEQYF.

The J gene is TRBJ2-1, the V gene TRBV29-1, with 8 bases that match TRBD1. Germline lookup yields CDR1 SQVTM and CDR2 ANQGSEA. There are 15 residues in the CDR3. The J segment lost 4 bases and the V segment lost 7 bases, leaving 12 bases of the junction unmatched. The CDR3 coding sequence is TGCAGCGCCCAATCCCGGGACAGGAGTTACAATGAGCAGTTCTTC. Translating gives CSAQSRDRSYNEQFF.

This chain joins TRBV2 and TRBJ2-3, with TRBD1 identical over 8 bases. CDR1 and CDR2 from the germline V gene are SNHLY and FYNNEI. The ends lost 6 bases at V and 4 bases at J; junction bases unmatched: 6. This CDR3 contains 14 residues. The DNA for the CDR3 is TGTGCCAGCAGCGGGGACAGGCCCCCAGATACGCAGTATTTT. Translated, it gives CASSGDRPPDTQYF.

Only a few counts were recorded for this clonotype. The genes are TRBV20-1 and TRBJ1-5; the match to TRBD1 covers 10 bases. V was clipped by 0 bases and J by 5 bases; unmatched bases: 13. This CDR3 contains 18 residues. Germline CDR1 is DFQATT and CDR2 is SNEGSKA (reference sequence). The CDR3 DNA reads TGCAGTGCTAGAGATGTGCGAGACAGGGGGCAGTGGGATCAGCCCCAGCATTTT. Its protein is CSARDVRDRGQWDQPQHF.

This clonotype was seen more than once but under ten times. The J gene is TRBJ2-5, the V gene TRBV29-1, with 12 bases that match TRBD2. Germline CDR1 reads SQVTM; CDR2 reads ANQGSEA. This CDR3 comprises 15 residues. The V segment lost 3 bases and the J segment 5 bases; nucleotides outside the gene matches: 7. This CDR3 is CSVEQGLAGGETQYF. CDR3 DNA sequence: TGCAGCGTTGAGCAGGGACTAGCGGGCGGGGAGACCCAGTACTTC.